A single sample is the source of the 6 T cell receptor beta chains below, sequenced in a study of blood T cell repertoires in COVID-19. Produced via immunoSEQ multiplex PCR; TCRdb's table is partial and in-frame only. Here the sample spans about 270,000 clones, 65% to 90% being singletons. The material sequenced was peripheral blood. These TCRs come from an older woman with active or convalescent COVID-19.

V gene TRBV4-1 combines with J gene TRBJ2-7; 9 positions match TRBD2. Germline-derived CDR1 and CDR2 are MGHRA and YSYEKL. This CDR3 region has 16 residues. Losses at the gene ends were 0 bases for V and 2 bases for J; bases not matched to a gene: 5. The CDR3 here is CASSQDRAGGAYEQYF. The CDR3 DNA sequence: TGCGCCAGCAGCCAAGATCGGGCGGGGGGGGCCTACGAGCAGTACTTC.

By share of the sample, this clone is medium-sized. The chain links TRBV5-4 to TRBJ2-5; D is perhaps TRBD1 (6 bases). Deletions cut 3 bases from V and 4 bases from J, with 10 bases between. CDR3 length: 13 residues. Per the germline V gene, CDR1 is SGHNT and CDR2 is YYREEE (reference sequence). CDR3: CASSSQGRETQYF. In DNA form, the CDR3 reads TGTGCCAGCAGCTCGCAGGGGCGAGAGACCCAGTACTTC.

The V gene is TRBV10-1, the J gene TRBJ1-5; weak D call: TRBD1 (6 bases). In germline, CDR1 is WNHNN, CDR2 SYGVQD (reference sequence). The CDR3 has 14 amino acids. Deletions cut 4 bases from V and 3 bases from J, with 10 bases between. CDR3 amino acids: CASSARGYNQPQHF. As DNA, the CDR3 is TGCGCCAGCAGTGCCAGGGGCTACAATCAGCCCCAGCATTTT.

This chain joins TRBV5-3 and TRBJ1-2; a weak D match, TRBD1 (6 bases). TRBV5-3 is noted as an ORF with a role that remains uncertain. The ends were cut back, 5 bases at V and 4 bases at J, with 15 bases in the middle. The CDR3 length is 14 residues. CDR3 loop: CARSSRQDAYGYTF. CDR3 DNA sequence: TGTGCCAGAAGTTCCAGACAGGATGCCTATGGCTACACCTTC.

The chain has TRBV28 and TRBJ2-7; D not certain. This CDR3 is built from 14 residues. Germline-derived CDR1 and CDR2 are MDHEN and SYDVKM. The V gene lost 7 bases and the J gene lost 1 base, with 14 bases spanning the gap. The CDR3: CASKPVTVSYEQYF. The CDR3 DNA follows: TGTGCCAGCAAGCCGGTTACCGTATCCTACGAGCAGTACTTC.

V usage is TRBV27 and J usage is TRBJ1-6, with unresolved D. Germline V gene lookup returns CDR1 MNHEY and CDR2 SMNVEV (reference sequence). The length of the CDR3 is 15 residues. Trimming removed 6 bases from V and 7 bases from J, with 16 bases in between. The CDR3: CASSLRSGLNSPLHF. The CDR3, as DNA: TGTGCCAGCAGCCTAAGGTCTGGACTAAATTCACCCCTCCACTTT.